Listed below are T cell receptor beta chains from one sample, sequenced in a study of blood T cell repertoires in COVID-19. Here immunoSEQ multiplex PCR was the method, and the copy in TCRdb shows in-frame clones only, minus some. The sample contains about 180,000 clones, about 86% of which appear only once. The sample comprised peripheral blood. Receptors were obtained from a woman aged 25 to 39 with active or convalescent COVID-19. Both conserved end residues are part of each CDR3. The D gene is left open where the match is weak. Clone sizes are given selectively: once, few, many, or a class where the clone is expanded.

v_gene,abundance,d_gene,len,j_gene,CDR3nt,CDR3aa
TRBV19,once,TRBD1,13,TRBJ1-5,TGTGCCAGTAGTATACAGGGGGTTCAGCCCCAGCATTTT,CASSIQGVQPQHF
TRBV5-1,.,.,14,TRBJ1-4,TGCGCCAGCAGCTCAGGGACACCGGCGGGAAAACTGTTTTTT,CASSSGTPAGKLFF
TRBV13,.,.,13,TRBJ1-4,TGTGCCAGCTCCTCACAAATGAATGAAAAACTGTTTTTT,CASSSQMNEKLFF
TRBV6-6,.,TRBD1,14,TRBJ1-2,TGTGCCAGCAGTTACTCGATCGGGACAGGGTACGACACCTTC,CASSYSIGTGYDTF
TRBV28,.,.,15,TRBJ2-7,TGTGCCAGCAGTACCATCGGAGGTCCCTACTACGAGCAGTACTTC,CASSTIGGPYYEQYF
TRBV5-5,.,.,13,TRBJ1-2,TGTGCCAGCAGCTTGGCGGGGTCCTATGGCTACACCTTC,CASSLAGSYGYTF
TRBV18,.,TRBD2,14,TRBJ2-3,TGTGCCAGCTCACTAACTAGCGTCAAAGATACGCAGTATTTT,CASSLTSVKDTQYF
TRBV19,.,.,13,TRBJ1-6,TGTGCCAGTAGTCGGCAGGGTGATTCACCCCTCCACTTT,CASSRQGDSPLHF
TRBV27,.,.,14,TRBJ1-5,TGTGCCAGCAGCCTTCGCACGGGCAATCAGCCCCAGCATTTT,CASSLRTGNQPQHF
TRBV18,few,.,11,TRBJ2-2,TGTGCCAGCTCACTCACTGGGGAGCTGTTTTTT,CASSLTGELFF
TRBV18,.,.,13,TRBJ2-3,TGTGCCAGCTCACCAGAGCCCCGGGGGACGCAGTATTTT,CASSPEPRGTQYF
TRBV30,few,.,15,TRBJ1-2,TGTGCCTGGAGTGTAAACTCCCACCCCGATGGTGGCTACACCTTC,CAWSVNSHPDGGYTF
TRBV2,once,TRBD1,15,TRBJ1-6,TGTGCCAGCAGTCCGGACAGGGGATATAATTCACCCCTCCACTTT,CASSPDRGYNSPLHF
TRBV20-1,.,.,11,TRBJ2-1,TGCAGTGCTAGAGGGGGGCCTAAGCAGTTCTTC,CSARGGPKQFF
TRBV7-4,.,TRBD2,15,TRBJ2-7,TGTGCCAGCAGCCCGGGACTAGCGGATTTGTACGAGCAGTACTTC,CASSPGLADLYEQYF
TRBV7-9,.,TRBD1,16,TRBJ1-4,TGTGCCAGCAGCCCGCCCAACAGGGGGTTAGACGAAAAACTGTTTTTT,CASSPPNRGLDEKLFF
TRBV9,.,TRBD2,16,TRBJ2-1,TGTGCCAGCAGCCCCCGTAGCGGGACCCTTTCGGTTGAGCAGTTCTTC,CASSPRSGTLSVEQFF
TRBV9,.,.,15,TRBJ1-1,TGTGCCAGCAGCGCTGGAACAGGGCTGAACACTGAAGCTTTCTTT,CASSAGTGLNTEAFF
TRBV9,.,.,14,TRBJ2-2,TGTGCCAGCAGCTCTGGGCCCCTCCAGGGGGAGCTGTTTTTT,CASSSGPLQGELFF
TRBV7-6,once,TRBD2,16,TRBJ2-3,TGTGCCAGCAGCATCCAGTCTAGCGGGAGCACAGATACGCAGTATTTT,CASSIQSSGSTDTQYF
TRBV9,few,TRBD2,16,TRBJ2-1,TGTGCCAGCAGCGTTACTAGCGGAGATTCCTACAATGAGCAGTTCTTC,CASSVTSGDSYNEQFF
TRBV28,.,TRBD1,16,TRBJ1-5,TGTGCCAGCAGTTTTCGGACAGGGTATAGCAATCAGCCCCAGCATTTT,CASSFRTGYSNQPQHF
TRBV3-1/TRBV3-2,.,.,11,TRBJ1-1,TGTGCCAGCAGCCAGGCAAACGAAGCTTTCTTT,CASSQANEAFF
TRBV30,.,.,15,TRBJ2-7,TGTGCCTGGAGTGTACGAGGCAAGTTCTCCTACGAGCAGTACTTC,CAWSVRGKFSYEQYF
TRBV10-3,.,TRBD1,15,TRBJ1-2,TGTGCCATCAGTGAGGAACCGGGACAGGGGTATGGCTACACCTTC,CAISEEPGQGYGYTF
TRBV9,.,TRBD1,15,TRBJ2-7,TGTGCCAGCAGCGACGGACAGGGGGTATCCTACGAGCAGTACTTC,CASSDGQGVSYEQYF